This TCR beta chain appears in the sequencing data of a study of blood T cell repertoires in COVID-19. At the level of the study: The samples span acute and convalescent COVID-19 from the United States, Italy and Spain. In each case, the material was cDNA or gDNA derived from T cells, B-cell-depleted T cells, or PBMCs.

This CDR3 has 17 residues. Germline V CDR1 and CDR2: MNHEY, SVGEGT. The V gene end was trimmed by 0 bases and the J gene end by 8 bases; junction bases not matched to a gene: 13. TCRdb keeps only in-frame clones here, not all; method: immunoSEQ multiplex PCR. The sample contains fewer than 200,000 clones, around 90% of which appear only once. V gene TRBV6-2 or TRBV6-3 combines with J gene TRBJ2-1, with 7 nucleotides matching TRBD2. Material for sequencing was peripheral blood. The clonotype originates from a man in his forties or fifties with acute or convalescent COVID-19. In DNA form, the CDR3 reads TGTGCCAGCAGTTACTCAACTAGCGTTGGGAAAGGGGATGAGCAGTTCTTC. Translation gives CASSYSTSVGKGDEQFF.